This TCR beta chain originates from a study of OX40 agonist ivuxolimab in advanced cancers. The data were produced by immunoSEQ multiplex PCR, yet TCRdb's version contains in-frame clones alone and is incomplete. The sample lists under 30,000 clones; approximately 80% were seen once. This clone was counted once. Trimming removed 2 bases from V and 6 bases from J; junction bases left unmatched: 4. Germline CDR1 reads MNHEY; CDR2 reads SVGAGI. The CDR3 is made up of 13 amino acids. The gene calls are TRBV6-5 and TRBJ2-7; TRBD1 matches at 7 bases. The sequence came from an adult with an advanced solid tumor such as melanoma, head and neck, liver or kidney cancer. The starting material was CD4+ or CD8+ T cells sorted from blood, obtained in a trial of the OX40 agonist ivuxolimab. In DNA form, the CDR3 reads TGTGCCAGCAGTTACGACACAGGGGTCGAGCAGTACTTC. Protein product: CASSYDTGVEQYF.